This T cell receptor beta chain was documented in a study of cytomegalovirus exposure and HLA in healthy donors. The study ran its PCR with 60 Vbeta and 13 Jbeta primers. In the study's own analysis: Counted up in a later analysis, unique TCR beta chains came to about 83 million, with around 11 million shared. Clones were sequenced by immunoSEQ multiplex PCR, and TCRdb holds only the in-frame ones, with some missing. V and J calls and clone size are copied from that table; D and trimming were computed from the DNA. The data show 85,000 to 130,000 clones, approximately 81% seen once. V was clipped by 3 bases and J by 6 bases; unmatched bases: 11. There are 15 residues in the CDR3. Germline V lookup: CDR1 LNHDA, CDR2 SQIVND (reference sequence). These donors, healthy bone marrow donors, were studied.

The V gene is TRBV19, the J gene TRBJ2-7, with 7 nucleotides matching TRBD1. The sequence came from a male donor in good health and CMV-seropositive. Sequenced sample: PBMCs. The CDR3 sequence is CASSITPGTVGEQYF. The CDR3 DNA is TGTGCCAGTAGTATCACCCCCGGGACAGTGGGCGAGCAGTACTTC.